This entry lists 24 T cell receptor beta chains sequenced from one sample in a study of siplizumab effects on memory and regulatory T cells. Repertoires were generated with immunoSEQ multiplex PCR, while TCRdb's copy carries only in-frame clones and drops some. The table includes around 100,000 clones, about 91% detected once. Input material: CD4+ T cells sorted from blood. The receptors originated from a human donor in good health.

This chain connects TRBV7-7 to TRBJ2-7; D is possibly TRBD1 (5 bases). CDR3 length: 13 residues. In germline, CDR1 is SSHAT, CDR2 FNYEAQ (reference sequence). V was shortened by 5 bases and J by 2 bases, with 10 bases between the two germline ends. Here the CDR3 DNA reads TGTGCCAGCAGCCGTGACAGCGCCTACGAGCAGTACTTC. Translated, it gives CASSRDSAYEQYF.

CDR3 in amino acids: CASSPGTGDLYTEAFF. CDR3 DNA sequence: TGCGCCAGCAGCCCCGGGACAGGGGATTTGTACACTGAAGCTTTCTTT. This chain joins TRBV10-1 and TRBJ1-1; 10 nucleotides align to TRBD1. J gave up 3 bases and V 6 bases, and 10 bases lay outside the gene matches. This CDR3 contains 16 residues. From germline, CDR1 is WNHNN and CDR2 SYGVQD (reference sequence).

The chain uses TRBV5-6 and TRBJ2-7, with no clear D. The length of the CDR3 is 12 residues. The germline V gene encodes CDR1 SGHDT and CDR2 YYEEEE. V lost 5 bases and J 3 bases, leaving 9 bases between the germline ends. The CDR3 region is CASSNQRYEQYF. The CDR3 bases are TGTGCCAGCAGTAACCAGCGCTACGAGCAGTACTTC.

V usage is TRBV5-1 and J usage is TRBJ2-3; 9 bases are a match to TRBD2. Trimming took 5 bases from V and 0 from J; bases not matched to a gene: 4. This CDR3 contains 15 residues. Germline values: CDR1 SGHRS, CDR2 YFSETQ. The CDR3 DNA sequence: TGCGCCAGCAGTAGCGGGGGAGACAGCACAGATACGCAGTATTTT. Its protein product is CASSSGGDSTDTQYF.

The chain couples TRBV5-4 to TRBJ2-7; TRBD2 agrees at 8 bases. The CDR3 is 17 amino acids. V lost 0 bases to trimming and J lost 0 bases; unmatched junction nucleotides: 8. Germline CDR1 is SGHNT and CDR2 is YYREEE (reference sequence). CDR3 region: CASSLAFGRGDSYEQYF. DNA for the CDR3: TGTGCCAGCAGCTTGGCCTTCGGGCGGGGGGACTCCTACGAGCAGTACTTC.

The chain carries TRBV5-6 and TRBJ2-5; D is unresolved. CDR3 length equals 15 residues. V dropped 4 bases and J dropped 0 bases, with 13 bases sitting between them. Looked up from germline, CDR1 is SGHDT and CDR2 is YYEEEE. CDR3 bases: TGTGCCAGCAGCCAGAAGGTCGGGTACCAAGAGACCCAGTACTTC. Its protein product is CASSQKVGYQETQYF.

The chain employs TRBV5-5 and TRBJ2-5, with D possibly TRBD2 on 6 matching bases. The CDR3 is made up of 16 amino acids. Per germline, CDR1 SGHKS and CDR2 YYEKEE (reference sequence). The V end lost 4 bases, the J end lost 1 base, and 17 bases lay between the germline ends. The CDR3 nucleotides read TGTGCCAGCAGCCTTACTGTGGGAGGAGCCCAAGAGACCCAGTACTTC. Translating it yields CASSLTVGGAQETQYF.

The CDR3 reads CASSSGGANDHEQYF. The CDR3 nucleotides are TGTGCCAGCAGCTCAGGGGGCGCGAATGACCACGAGCAGTACTTC. The chain carries TRBV28 and TRBJ2-7, with 8 bases aligning to TRBD1. The J segment lost 5 bases and the V segment lost 6 bases, leaving 12 bases of the junction unmatched. This CDR3 has 15 residues. Germline V CDR1 and CDR2: MDHEN, SYDVKM.

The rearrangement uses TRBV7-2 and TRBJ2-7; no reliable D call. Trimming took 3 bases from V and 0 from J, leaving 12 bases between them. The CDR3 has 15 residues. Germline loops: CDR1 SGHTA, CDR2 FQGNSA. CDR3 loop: CASSLAVAVSYEQYF. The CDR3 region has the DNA TGTGCCAGCAGCTTGGCCGTCGCCGTCTCCTACGAGCAGTACTTC. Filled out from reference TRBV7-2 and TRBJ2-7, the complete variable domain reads GAGVSQSPSNKVTEKGKDVELRCDPISGHTALYWYRQSLGQGLEFLIYFQGNSAPDKSGLPSDRFSAERTGGSVSTLTIQRTQQEDSAVYLCASSLAVAVSYEQYFGPGTRLTVT.

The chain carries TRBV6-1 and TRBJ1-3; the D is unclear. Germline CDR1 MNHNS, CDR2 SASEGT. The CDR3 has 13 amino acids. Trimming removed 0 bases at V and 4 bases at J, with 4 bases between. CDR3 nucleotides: TGTGCCAGCAGTGAAGCTGGAGGAAACACCATATATTTT. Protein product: CASSEAGGNTIYF.

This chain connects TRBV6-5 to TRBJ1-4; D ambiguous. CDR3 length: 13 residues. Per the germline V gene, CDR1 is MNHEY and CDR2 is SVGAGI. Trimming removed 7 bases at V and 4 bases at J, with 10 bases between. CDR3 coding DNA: TGTGCCAGCACGAATTCCCTTAATGAAAAACTGTTTTTT. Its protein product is CASTNSLNEKLFF.

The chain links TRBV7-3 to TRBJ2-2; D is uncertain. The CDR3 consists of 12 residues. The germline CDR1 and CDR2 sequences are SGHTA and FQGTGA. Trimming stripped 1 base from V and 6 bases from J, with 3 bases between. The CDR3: CASSLSPGELFF. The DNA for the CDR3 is TGTGCCAGCAGCTTAAGTCCCGGGGAGCTGTTTTTT.

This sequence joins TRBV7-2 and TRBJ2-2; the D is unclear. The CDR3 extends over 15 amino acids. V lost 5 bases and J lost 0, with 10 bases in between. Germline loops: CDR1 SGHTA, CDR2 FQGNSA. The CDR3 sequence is CASSPMAANTGELFF. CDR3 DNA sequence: TGTGCCAGCAGCCCTATGGCTGCGAACACCGGGGAGCTGTTTTTT. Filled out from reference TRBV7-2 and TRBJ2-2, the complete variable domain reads GAGVSQSPSNKVTEKGKDVELRCDPISGHTALYWYRQSLGQGLEFLIYFQGNSAPDKSGLPSDRFSAERTGGSVSTLTIQRTQQEDSAVYLCASSPMAANTGELFFGEGSRLTVL.

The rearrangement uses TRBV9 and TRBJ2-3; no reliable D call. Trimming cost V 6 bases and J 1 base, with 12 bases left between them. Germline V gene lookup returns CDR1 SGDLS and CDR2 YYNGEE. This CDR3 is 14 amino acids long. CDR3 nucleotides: TGTGCCAGCACCAAGGCGGACCGCACAGATACGCAGTATTTT. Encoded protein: CASTKADRTDTQYF.

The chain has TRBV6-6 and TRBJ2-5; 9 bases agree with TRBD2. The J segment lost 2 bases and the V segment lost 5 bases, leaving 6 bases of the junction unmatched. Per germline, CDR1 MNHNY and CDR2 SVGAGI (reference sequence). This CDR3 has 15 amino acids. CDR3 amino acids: CASSLTSGVQETQYF. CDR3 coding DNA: TGTGCCAGCAGTCTGACTAGCGGTGTGCAAGAGACCCAGTACTTC.

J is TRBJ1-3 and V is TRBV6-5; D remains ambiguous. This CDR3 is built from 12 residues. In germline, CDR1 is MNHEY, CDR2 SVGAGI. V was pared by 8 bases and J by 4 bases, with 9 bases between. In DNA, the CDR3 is TGTGCCAGCGCAGGTGCCGGAAACACCATATATTTT. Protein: CASAGAGNTIYF.

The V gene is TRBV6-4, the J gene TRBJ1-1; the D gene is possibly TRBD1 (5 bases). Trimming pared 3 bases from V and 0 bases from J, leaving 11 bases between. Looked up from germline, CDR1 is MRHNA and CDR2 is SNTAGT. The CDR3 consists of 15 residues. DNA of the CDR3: TGTGCCAGCAGTGAATCTGGGGGGTTGAACACTGAAGCTTTCTTT. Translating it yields CASSESGGLNTEAFF.

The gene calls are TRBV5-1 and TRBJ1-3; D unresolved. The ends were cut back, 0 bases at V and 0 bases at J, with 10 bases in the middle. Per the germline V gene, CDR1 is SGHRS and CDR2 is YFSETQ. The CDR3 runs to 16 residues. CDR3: CASSLEHSFSGNTIYF. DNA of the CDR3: TGCGCCAGCAGCTTGGAGCACAGTTTCTCTGGAAACACCATATATTTT. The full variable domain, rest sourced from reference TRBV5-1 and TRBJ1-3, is KAGVTQTPRYLIKTRGQQVTLSCSPISGHRSVSWYQQTPGQGLQFLFEYFSETQRNKGNFPGRFSGRQFSNSRSEMNVSTLELGDSALYLCASSLEHSFSGNTIYFGEGSWLTVV.

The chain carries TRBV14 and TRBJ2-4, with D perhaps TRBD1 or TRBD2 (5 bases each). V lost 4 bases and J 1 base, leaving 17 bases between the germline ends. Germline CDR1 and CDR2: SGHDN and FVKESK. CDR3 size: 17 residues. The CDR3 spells CASSPREGSLAKNIQYF. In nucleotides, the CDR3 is TGTGCCAGCAGCCCTCGCGAGGGGAGCTTGGCCAAAAACATTCAGTACTTC.

CDR3 DNA sequence: TGTGCCAGCAGCCCCGGACTAGCGACCGGGGAGCTGTTTTTT. Its protein is CASSPGLATGELFF. The chain recombines TRBV7-3 with TRBJ2-2, with 9 bases fitting TRBD2. V lost 5 bases, J lost 5 bases, and 3 bases stayed unmatched. The germline CDR1 and CDR2 sequences are SGHTA and FQGTGA. The CDR3 is 14 residues long. The full variable domain, with the rest looked up from reference TRBV7-3 and TRBJ2-2, is GAGVSQTPSNKVTEKGKYVELRCDPISGHTALYWYRQSLGQGPEFLIYFQGTGAADDSGLPNDRFFAVRPEGSVSTLKIQRTERGDSAVYLCASSPGLATGELFFGEGSRLTVL.

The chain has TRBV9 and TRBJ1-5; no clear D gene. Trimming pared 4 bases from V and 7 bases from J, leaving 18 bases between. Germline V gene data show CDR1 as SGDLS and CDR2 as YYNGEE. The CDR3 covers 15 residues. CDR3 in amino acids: CASSSREGSGQPQHF. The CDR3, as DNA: TGTGCCAGCAGCTCGCGTGAAGGGTCCGGACAGCCCCAGCATTTT.

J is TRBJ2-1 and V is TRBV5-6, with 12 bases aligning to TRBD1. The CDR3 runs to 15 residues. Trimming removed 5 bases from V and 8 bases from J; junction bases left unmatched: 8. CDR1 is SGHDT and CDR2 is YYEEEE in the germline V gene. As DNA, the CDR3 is TGTGCCAGCAGAGCCGGGACAGGGGGCCGCGATGAGCAGTTCTTC. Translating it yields CASRAGTGGRDEQFF.

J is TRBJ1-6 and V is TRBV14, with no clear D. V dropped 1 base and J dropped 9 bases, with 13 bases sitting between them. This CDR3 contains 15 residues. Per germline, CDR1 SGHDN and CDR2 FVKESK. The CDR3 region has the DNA TGTGCCAGCAGCCAAGGCCAACCCGACCTTTCACCCCTCCACTTT. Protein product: CASSQGQPDLSPLHF.

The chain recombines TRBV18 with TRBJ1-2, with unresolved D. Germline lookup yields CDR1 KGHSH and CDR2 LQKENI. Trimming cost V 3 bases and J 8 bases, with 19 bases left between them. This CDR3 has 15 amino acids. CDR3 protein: CASSPTLTAVLGYTF. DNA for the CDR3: TGTGCCAGCTCACCCACGTTGACCGCTGTCCTCGGCTACACCTTC.